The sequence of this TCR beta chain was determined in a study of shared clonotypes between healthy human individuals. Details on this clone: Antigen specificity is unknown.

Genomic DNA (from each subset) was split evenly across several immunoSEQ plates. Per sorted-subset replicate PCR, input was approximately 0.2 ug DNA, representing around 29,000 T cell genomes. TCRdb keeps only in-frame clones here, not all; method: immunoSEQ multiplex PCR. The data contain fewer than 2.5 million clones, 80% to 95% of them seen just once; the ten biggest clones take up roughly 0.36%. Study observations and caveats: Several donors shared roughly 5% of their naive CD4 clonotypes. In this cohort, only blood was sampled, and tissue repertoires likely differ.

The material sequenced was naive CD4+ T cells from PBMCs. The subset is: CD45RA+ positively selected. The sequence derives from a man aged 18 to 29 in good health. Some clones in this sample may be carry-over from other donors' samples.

CDR3 amino acids: CASSGGAGELFF. As DNA, the CDR3 is TGTGCCAGCAGTGGGGGAGCCGGGGAGCTGTTTTTT. The genes are TRBV28 and TRBJ2-2, with D perhaps being TRBD1 or TRBD2 (5 bases each). V lost 5 bases, J lost 6 bases, and 7 bases lay in between. The CDR3 is 12 residues long. CDR1 and CDR2 from the germline V gene are MDHEN and SYDVKM.